A selection of T cell receptor beta chains follows, all from one sample in a study of cytomegalovirus exposure and HLA in healthy donors. Libraries were prepared by immunoSEQ multiplex PCR; TCRdb keeps only in-frame clonotypes and omits some of them. The sample consists of approximately 92,000 clones, 69% of them appearing once. The sequenced sample was PBMCs. The receptors derive from a man aged 50-59 years in good health and CMV-seronegative. CDR3s include the opening cysteine and the closing phenylalanine or tryptophan. A D gene is named only where the DNA matches it firmly. Size tells how often a clone was seen (once, few, many) or the class of an expanded clone, and some rows leave it out.

>once|TRBJ1-6|TRBD1|TRBV7-6
TGTGCCAGCAGCCGTGATATTGGACAGGTGAATTCACCCCTCCACTTT
CASSRDIGQVNSPLHF
>NA|TRBJ2-2|NA|TRBV2
TGTGCCAGCAATTTCGCAGCGAACACCGGGGAGCTGTTTTTT
CASNFAANTGELFF
>few|TRBJ1-5|TRBD1|TRBV7-8
TGTGCCAGCAGCCGAGGGGTGGGACAGGGGGTCCAGCCCCAGCATTTT
CASSRGVGQGVQPQHF
>NA|TRBJ2-5|NA|TRBV25-1
TGTGCCAGCAGTGAACCGGGAGTGGCCCAAGAGACCCAGTACTTC
CASSEPGVAQETQYF
>NA|TRBJ2-3|NA|TRBV6-5
TGTGCCAGCAGGGCTAGTGCTAGCACAGATACGCAGTATTTT
CASRASASTDTQYF
>NA|TRBJ1-2|NA|TRBV7-2
TGTGCCAGCAGTTCGGGGCGGGGGGGCTACACCTTC
CASSSGRGGYTF
>NA|TRBJ1-5|NA|TRBV6-5
TGTGCCAGCAAACCGACAGGCGGCAATCAGCCCCAGCATTTT
CASKPTGGNQPQHF
>few|TRBJ1-6|NA|TRBV2
TGTGCCAGCAGTGAGAAGAGCCCAGCGGCTAATTCACCCCTCCACTTT
CASSEKSPAANSPLHF
>few|TRBJ1-4|TRBD1|TRBV7-2
TGTGCCAGCAGCCCACAGGGGGAAAAACTGTTTTTT
CASSPQGEKLFF
>NA|TRBJ1-6|NA|TRBV2
TGTGCCAGCAGTGAGTTAGGACTGAGTAATTCACCCCTCCACTTT
CASSELGLSNSPLHF
>NA|TRBJ1-5|NA|TRBV7-2
TGTGCCAGCAGCTTGTCGGTGAATCAGCCCCAGCATTTT
CASSLSVNQPQHF
>few|TRBJ1-1|TRBD1|TRBV7-9
TGTGCCAGCAGCTCGCGGACAGGGAACCAGCATGAAGCTTTCTTT
CASSSRTGNQHEAFF
>large|TRBJ2-3|NA|TRBV6-4
TGTGCCAGCGGCAGGACAGCCACAGATACGCAGTATTTT
CASGRTATDTQYF
>NA|TRBJ2-1|TRBD1|TRBV5-1
TGCGCCAGCAGCTGGGGGTCGAGACAGGGCGGAGGTGAGCAGTTCTTC
CASSWGSRQGGGEQFF
>NA|TRBJ2-1|TRBD2|TRBV29-1
TGCAGCGGGACTAGCGGACCCAACAATGAGCAGTTCTTC
CSGTSGPNNEQFF
>NA|TRBJ2-7|NA|TRBV18
TGTGCCAGCTCTGGACAATCATCCTACGAGCAGTACTTC
CASSGQSSYEQYF
>NA|TRBJ2-5|TRBD2|TRBV5-4
TGTGCCAGCAGCTCGGGGGGCCAAGAGACCCAGTACTTC
CASSSGGQETQYF
>few|TRBJ2-1|NA|TRBV18
TGTGCCAGCTCAGGGTTTGGAGGGATCGCCTACAATGAGCAGTTCTTC
CASSGFGGIAYNEQFF
>NA|TRBJ2-1|NA|TRBV9
TGTGCCAGCAGCGTAGATAGGGACTCATACAATGAGCAGTTCTTC
CASSVDRDSYNEQFF
>few|TRBJ2-3|TRBD2|TRBV27
TGTGCCAGCAGTCCGTCGTTCAAAATACCGGGGACTAGCGGGCGGACAGATACGCAGTATTTT
CASSPSFKIPGTSGRTDTQYF
>NA|TRBJ2-5|NA|TRBV6-1
TGTGCCAGCATCTACTACCTTGGGCAAGAGACCCAGTACTTC
CASIYYLGQETQYF
>NA|TRBJ2-3|NA|TRBV19
TGTGCCAGTAGTATAGGTGGGGCAATAGATACGCAGTATTTT
CASSIGGAIDTQYF